Presented here are 5 T cell receptor beta chains from one specimen sequenced in a study of T cell changes during pregnancy in multiple sclerosis. The repertoire was sequenced with immunoSEQ multiplex PCR; TCRdb's copy has only in-frame clones and lacks some. The sample holds 55,000 to 85,000 clones, roughly 92% seen once. Source: peripheral blood, taken in the third trimester of pregnancy. These receptors came from a female donor with multiple sclerosis, enrolled in a pregnancy study.

This chain links TRBV6-6 with TRBJ1-4; D possibly corresponds to TRBD1 (6 bases). CDR3 length equals 14 residues. In germline, CDR1 is MNHNY, CDR2 SVGAGI (reference sequence). The ends were cut back, 6 bases at V and 8 bases at J, with 16 bases in the middle. CDR3 amino acids: CASRDSGGKEKLFF. The CDR3 nucleotides are TGTGCCAGCAGGGATAGTGGGGGCAAGGAAAAACTGTTTTTT.

The V gene is TRBV27, the J gene TRBJ2-7; tentatively, D is TRBD2 (5 bases). Between the trimmed V and J ends, which lost 7 bases and 4 bases, there was a span of 11 bases. The germline CDR1 and CDR2 sequences are MNHEY and SMNVEV (reference sequence). The CDR3 runs 12 residues. The CDR3 DNA reads as TGTGCCAGCACCGCGGGCGGATACGAGCAGTACTTC. Its protein is CASTAGGYEQYF.

The CDR3 region is CASSTGQVSKNIQYF. CDR3 DNA: TGTGCCAGTAGTACCGGACAGGTCTCCAAAAACATTCAGTACTTC. This chain joins TRBV19 and TRBJ2-4, with 7 bases matching TRBD1. Germline trimming cut 4 bases from V and 2 bases from J; bases unmatched to any gene: 5. CDR3 length equals 15 residues. From germline, CDR1 is LNHDA and CDR2 SQIVND (reference sequence).

The rearrangement uses TRBV5-8 and TRBJ2-1; 9 bases are shared with TRBD1. J gave up 2 bases and V 2 bases, and 11 bases lay outside the gene matches. The CDR3 is made up of 18 amino acids. Germline values: CDR1 SGHTS, CDR2 YDEGEE. In nucleotides, the CDR3 is TGTGCCAGCAGCTTCACCTCGGACAGGGGAAAGGCCTACAATGAGCAGTTCTTC. Protein sequence: CASSFTSDRGKAYNEQFF.

J is TRBJ1-2 and V is TRBV7-6; 8 bases match TRBD1. The J segment lost 6 bases and the V segment lost 5 bases, leaving 5 bases of the junction unmatched. The CDR3 totals 13 residues. Germline V CDR1 and CDR2: SGHVS, FNYEAQ. In DNA form, the CDR3 reads TGTGCCAGCAGCCCAGGGGGCCCTCATGGCTACACCTTC. It encodes CASSPGGPHGYTF.